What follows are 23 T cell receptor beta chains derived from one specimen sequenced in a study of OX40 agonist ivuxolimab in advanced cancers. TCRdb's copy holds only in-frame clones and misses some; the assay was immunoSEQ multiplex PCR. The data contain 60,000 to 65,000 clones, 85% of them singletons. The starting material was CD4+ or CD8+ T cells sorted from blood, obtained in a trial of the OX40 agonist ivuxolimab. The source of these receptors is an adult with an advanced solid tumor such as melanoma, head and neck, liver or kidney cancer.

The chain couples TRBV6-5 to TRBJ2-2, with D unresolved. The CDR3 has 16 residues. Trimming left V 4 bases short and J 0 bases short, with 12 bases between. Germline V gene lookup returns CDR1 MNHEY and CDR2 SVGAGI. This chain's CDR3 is CASSSLGGANTGELFF. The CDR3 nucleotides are TGTGCCAGCAGTTCCCTCGGCGGAGCGAACACCGGGGAGCTGTTTTTT.

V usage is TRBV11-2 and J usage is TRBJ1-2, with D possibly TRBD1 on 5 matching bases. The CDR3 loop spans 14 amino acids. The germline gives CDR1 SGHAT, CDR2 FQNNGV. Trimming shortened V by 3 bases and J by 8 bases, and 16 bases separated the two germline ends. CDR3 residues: CASSFQMQGTGYTF. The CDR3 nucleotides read TGTGCCAGCAGCTTTCAAATGCAGGGTACGGGCTACACCTTC.

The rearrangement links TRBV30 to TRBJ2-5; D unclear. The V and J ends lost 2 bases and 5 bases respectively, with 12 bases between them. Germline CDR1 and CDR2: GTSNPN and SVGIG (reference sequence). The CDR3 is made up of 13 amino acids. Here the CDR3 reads CAWSLANPETQYF. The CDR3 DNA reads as TGTGCCTGGAGTTTGGCTAATCCGGAGACCCAGTACTTC.

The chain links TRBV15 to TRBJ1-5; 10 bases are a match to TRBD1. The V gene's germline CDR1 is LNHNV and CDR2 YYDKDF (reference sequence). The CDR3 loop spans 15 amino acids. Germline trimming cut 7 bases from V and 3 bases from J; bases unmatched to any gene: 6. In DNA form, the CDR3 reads TGTGCCACCAAGGCGACAGGGGGCACCAATCAGCCCCAGCATTTT. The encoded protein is CATKATGGTNQPQHF.

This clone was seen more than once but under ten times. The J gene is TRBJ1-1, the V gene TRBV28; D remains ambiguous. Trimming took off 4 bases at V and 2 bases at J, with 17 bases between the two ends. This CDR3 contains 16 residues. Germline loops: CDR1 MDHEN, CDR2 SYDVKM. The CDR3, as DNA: TGTGCCAGCAGTTCCGAGGATTGGGAACCCAACACTGAAGCTTTCTTT. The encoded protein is CASSSEDWEPNTEAFF.

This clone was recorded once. The CDR3 DNA is TGTGCCAGCAGTTTAAGGCAGGTCGCCGGAAACACCATATATTTT. Residues: CASSLRQVAGNTIYF. The chain has TRBV28 and TRBJ1-3, with unresolved D. The CDR3 extends over 15 amino acids. V was trimmed by 2 bases and J by 4 bases, leaving 12 bases between them. The germline CDR1 and CDR2 sequences are MDHEN and SYDVKM.

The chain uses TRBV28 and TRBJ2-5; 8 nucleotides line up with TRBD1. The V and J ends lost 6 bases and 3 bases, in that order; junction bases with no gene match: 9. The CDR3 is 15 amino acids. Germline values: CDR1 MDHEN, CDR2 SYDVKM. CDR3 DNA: TGTGCCAGCAGCTCCGCGGGACAGGCAGAAGAGACCCAGTACTTC. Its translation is CASSSAGQAEETQYF. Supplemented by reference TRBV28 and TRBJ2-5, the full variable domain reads DVKVTQSSRYLVKRTGEKVFLECVQDMDHENMFWYRQDPGLGLRLIYFSYDVKMKEKGDIPEGYSVSREKKERFSLILESASTNQTSMYLCASSSAGQAEETQYFGPGTRLLVL.

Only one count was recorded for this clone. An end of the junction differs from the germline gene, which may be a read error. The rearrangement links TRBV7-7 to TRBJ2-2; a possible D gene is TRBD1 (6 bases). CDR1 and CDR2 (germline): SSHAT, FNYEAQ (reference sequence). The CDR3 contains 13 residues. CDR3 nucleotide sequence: TGTGCTAGCAGCCTTGGGGGCGGCGGGGAGCTGTTTTTT. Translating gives CASSLGGGGELFF. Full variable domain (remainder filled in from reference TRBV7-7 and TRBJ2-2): GAGVSQSPRYKVTKRGQDVTLRCDPISSHATLYWYQQALGQGPEFLTYFNYEAQPDKSGLPSDRFSAERPEGSISTLTIQRTEQRDSAMYRCASSLGGGGELFFGEGSRLTVL.

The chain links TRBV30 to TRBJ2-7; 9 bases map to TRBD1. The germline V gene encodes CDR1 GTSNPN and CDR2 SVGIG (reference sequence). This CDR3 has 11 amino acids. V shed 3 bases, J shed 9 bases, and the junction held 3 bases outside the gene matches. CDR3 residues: CAWRDRGGQYF. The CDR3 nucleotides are TGTGCCTGGAGGGACAGGGGAGGGCAGTACTTC.

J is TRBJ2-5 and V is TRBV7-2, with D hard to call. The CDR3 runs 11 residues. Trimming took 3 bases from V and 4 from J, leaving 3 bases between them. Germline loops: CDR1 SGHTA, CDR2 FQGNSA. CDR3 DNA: TGTGCCAGCAGCTTGTCAGAGACCCAGTACTTC. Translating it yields CASSLSETQYF.

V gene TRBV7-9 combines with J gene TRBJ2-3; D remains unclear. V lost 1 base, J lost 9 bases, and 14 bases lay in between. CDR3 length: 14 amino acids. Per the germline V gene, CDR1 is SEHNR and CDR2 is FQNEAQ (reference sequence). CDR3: CASSLGPGPGTQYF. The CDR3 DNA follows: TGTGCCAGCAGCTTAGGGCCCGGGCCAGGAACGCAGTATTTT.

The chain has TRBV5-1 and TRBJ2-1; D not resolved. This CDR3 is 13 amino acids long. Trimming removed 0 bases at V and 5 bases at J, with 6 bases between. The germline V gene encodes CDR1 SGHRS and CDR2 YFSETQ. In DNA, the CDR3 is TGCGCCAGCAGCTTGGAAGGCAACAATGAGCAGTTCTTC. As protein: CASSLEGNNEQFF. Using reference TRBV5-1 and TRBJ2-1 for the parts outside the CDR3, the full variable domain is KAGVTQTPRYLIKTRGQQVTLSCSPISGHRSVSWYQQTPGQGLQFLFEYFSETQRNKGNFPGRFSGRQFSNSRSEMNVSTLELGDSALYLCASSLEGNNEQFFGPGTRLTVL.

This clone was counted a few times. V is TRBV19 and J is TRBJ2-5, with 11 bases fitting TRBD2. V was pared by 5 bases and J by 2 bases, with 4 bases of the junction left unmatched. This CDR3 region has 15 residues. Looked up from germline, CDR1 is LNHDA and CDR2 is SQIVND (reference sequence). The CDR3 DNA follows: TGTGCCAGTAGTCCTCGGACTAGCGGGCAAGAGACCCAGTACTTC. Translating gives CASSPRTSGQETQYF.

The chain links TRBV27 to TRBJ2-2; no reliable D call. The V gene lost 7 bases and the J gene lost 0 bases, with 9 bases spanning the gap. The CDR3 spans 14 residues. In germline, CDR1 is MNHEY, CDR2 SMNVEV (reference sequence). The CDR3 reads CASNDTPNTGELFF. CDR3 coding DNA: TGTGCCAGCAACGACACCCCGAACACCGGGGAGCTGTTTTTT.

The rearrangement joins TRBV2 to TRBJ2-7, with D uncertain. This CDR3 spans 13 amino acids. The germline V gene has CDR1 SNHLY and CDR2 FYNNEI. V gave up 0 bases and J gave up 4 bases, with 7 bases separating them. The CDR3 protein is CASSEAGWYEQYF. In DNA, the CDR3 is TGTGCCAGCAGTGAAGCGGGTTGGTACGAGCAGTACTTC. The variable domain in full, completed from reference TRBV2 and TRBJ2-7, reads EPEVTQTPSHQVTQMGQEVILRCVPISNHLYFYWYRQILGQKVEFLVSFYNNEISEKSEIFDDQFSVERPDGSNFTLKIRSTKLEDSAMYFCASSEAGWYEQYFGPGTRLTVT.

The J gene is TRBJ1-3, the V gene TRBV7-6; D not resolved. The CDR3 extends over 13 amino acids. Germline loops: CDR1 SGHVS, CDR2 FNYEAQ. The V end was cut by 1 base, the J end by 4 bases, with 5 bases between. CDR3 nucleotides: TGTGCCAGCAGCTTAGATTTGGGAAACACCATATATTTT. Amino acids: CASSLDLGNTIYF.

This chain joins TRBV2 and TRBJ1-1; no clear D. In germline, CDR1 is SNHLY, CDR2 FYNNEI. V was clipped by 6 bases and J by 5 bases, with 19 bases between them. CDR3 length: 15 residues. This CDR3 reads CASRDGPSRETEAFF. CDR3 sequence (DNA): TGTGCCAGCAGAGACGGACCCTCAAGGGAGACTGAAGCTTTCTTT.

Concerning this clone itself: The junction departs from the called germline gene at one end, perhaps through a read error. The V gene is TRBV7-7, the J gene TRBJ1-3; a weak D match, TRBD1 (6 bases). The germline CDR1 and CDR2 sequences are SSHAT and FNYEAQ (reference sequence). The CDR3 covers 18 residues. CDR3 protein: CASSLMGIMGAVGNTIYF. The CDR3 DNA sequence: TGTGCTAGCAGCTTAATGGGAATTATGGGGGCGGTTGGAAACACCATATATTTT.

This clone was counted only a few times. DNA of the CDR3: TGTGCCTGGCGGGACAGGTCGAGGTTGGGCTACACCTTC. This encodes CAWRDRSRLGYTF. This chain joins TRBV30 and TRBJ1-2; TRBD1 agrees at 8 bases. Germline V gene lookup returns CDR1 GTSNPN and CDR2 SVGIG (reference sequence). The CDR3 loop spans 13 amino acids. V was pared by 5 bases and J by 8 bases, with 10 bases of the junction left unmatched.

CDR3 nucleotide sequence: TGTGCCAGCAGCTTGTTAGGAAGGGAGGACAGGGGAGAGACCCAGTACTTC. This gives the protein CASSLLGREDRGETQYF. This chain uses TRBV5-4 with TRBJ2-5; TRBD1 aligns across 9 bases. The CDR3 totals 17 residues. Germline CDR1 reads SGHNT; CDR2 reads YYREEE (reference sequence). J lost 4 bases, V lost 1 base, and 11 bases had no gene match.

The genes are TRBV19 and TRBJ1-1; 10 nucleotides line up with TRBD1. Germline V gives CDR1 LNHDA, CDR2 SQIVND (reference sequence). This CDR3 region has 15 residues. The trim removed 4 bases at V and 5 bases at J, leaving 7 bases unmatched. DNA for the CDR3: TGTGCCAGTAGTAACACCGGGACAGGGGTAACTGAAGCTTTCTTT. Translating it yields CASSNTGTGVTEAFF.

The DNA of the CDR3 is TGTGCCAGCAGCGGGAGTAGAACAGATACGCAGTATTTT. Its translation: CASSGSRTDTQYF. The chain is built from TRBV9 and TRBJ2-3, with no clear D. V lost 3 bases and J lost 3, with 8 bases in between. Germline loops: CDR1 SGDLS, CDR2 YYNGEE. The CDR3 covers 13 residues.

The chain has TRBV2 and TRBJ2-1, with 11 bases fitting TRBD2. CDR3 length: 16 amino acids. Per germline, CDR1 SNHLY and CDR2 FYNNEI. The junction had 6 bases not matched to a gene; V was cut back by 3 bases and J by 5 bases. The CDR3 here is CASSEGPGLADNEQFF. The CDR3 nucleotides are TGTGCCAGCAGTGAGGGACCGGGACTAGCGGACAATGAGCAGTTCTTC.